This TCR beta chain appears in the sequencing data of a study of early T cells in non-severe SARS-CoV-2 infection. MiXCR, applied by TCRdb to the 5' RACE reads, yields one record per CDR3 protein. The table has 77,000 or so distinct CDR3 sequences, roughly 14% seen once. This clonotype has just a few counts. The CDR3 totals 15 residues. Germline-derived CDR1 and CDR2 are LGHDT and YNNKEL (reference sequence). Trimming left V 1 base short and J 1 base short, with 10 bases between. Sequencing was performed on whole blood, taken at baseline. The V call is TRBV3-1, the J call TRBJ1-1; weak D call: TRBD1 (5 bases). This clonotype was obtained from an adult who was a healthcare worker with PCR-confirmed SARS-CoV-2 infection or an uninfected control (not recorded which). The CDR3 protein is CASSQAGAGNTEAFF. CDR3 DNA sequence: TGTGCCAGCAGCCAAGCCGGGGCGGGGAACACTGAAGCTTTCTTT.